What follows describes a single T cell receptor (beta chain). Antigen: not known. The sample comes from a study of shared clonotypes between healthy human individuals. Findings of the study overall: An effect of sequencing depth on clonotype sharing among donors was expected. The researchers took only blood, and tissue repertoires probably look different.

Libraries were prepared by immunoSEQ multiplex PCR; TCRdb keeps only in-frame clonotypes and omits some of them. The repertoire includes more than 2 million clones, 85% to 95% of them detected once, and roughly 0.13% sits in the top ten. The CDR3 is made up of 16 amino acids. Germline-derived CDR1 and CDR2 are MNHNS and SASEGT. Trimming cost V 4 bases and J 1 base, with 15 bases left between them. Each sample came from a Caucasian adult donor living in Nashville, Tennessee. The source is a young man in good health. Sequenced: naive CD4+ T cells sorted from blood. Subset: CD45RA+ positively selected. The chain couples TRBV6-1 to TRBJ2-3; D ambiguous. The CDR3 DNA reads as TGTGCCAGCAGTGCTGCGCCCACACCGCGCACAGATACGCAGTATTTT. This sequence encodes CASSAAPTPRTDTQYF.